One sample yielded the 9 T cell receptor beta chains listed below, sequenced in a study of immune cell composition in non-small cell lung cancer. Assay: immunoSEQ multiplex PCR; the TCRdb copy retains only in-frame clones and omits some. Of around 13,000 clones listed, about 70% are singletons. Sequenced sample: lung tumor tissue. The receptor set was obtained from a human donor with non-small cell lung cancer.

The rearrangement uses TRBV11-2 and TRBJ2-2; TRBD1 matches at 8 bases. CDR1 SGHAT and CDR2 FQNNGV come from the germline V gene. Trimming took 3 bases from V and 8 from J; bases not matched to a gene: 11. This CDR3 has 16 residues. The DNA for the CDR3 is TGTGCCAGCAGCTTGAGAGGACAGGGTAAAACTGGGGAGCTGTTTTTT. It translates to CASSLRGQGKTGELFF.

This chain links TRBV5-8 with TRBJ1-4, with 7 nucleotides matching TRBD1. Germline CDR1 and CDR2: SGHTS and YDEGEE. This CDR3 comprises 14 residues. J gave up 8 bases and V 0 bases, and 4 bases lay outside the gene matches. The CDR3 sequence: CASSLGQGSEKLFF. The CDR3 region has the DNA TGTGCCAGCAGCTTGGGACAGGGAAGCGAAAAACTGTTTTTT.

The CDR3 DNA sequence: TGTGCCAGCAGCTTCACCGACCGCGGGTATCAGCCCCAGCATTTT. This gives the protein CASSFTDRGYQPQHF. The chain employs TRBV7-2 and TRBJ1-5; D remains unclear. Germline V gene sequence: CDR1 SGHTA, CDR2 FQGNSA. The CDR3 has 15 amino acids. Between the trimmed V and J ends, which lost 3 bases and 5 bases, there was a span of 14 bases.

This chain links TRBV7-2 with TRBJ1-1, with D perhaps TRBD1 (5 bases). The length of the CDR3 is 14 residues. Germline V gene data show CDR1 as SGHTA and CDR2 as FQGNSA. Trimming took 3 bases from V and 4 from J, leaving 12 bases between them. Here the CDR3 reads CASSLQGRGTEAFF. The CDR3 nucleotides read TGTGCCAGCAGCTTGCAGGGAAGGGGCACTGAAGCTTTCTTT.

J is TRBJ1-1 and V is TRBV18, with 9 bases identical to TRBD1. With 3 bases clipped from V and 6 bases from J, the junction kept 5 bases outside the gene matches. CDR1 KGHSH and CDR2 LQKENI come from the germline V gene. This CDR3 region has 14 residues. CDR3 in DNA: TGTGCCAGCTCACCCCCCAGGGACAGGGCTGAAGCTTTCTTT. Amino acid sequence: CASSPPRDRAEAFF.

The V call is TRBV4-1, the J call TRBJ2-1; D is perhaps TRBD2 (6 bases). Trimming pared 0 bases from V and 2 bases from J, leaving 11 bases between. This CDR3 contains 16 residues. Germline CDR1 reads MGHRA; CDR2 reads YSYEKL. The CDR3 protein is CASSQDLAPTYNEQFF. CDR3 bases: TGCGCCAGCAGCCAAGACCTAGCGCCCACCTACAATGAGCAGTTCTTC.

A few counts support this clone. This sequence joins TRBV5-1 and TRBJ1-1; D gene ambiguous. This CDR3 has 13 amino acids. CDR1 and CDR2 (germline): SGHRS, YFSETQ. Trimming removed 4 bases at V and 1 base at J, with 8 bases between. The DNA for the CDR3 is TGCGCCAGCAGCCTGTCCAGGAACACTGAAGCTTTCTTT. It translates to CASSLSRNTEAFF.

The DNA of the CDR3 is TGTGCCAGCAGTTTACAGGGGCGTCGTACTGAAGCTTTCTTT. Translating gives CASSLQGRRTEAFF. The rearrangement links TRBV27 to TRBJ1-1; D is perhaps TRBD1 (6 bases). V gave up 2 bases and J gave up 5 bases, with 12 bases separating them. Germline CDR1 and CDR2: MNHEY and SMNVEV (reference sequence). The CDR3 covers 14 residues.

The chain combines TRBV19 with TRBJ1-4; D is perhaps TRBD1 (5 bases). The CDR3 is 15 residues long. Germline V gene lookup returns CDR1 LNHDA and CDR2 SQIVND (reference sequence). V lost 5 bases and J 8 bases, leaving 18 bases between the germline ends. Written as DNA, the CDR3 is TGTGCCAGTAGTTTAGGTGGAGGGACGGGAGAAAAACTGTTTTTT. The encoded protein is CASSLGGGTGEKLFF.